These T cell receptor beta chains were read from a single sample in a study of shared clonotypes between healthy human individuals. Sequencing was performed with immunoSEQ multiplex PCR; in TCRdb, only in-frame clones are kept and a portion is missing. The sample holds about 1 million clones, around 74% seen once. Sequencing was performed on memory CD4+ T cells sorted from blood. The receptors here all came from a man younger than 35 in good health. Each CDR3 is given with its conserved first and last residue.

18,TRBJ2-5,TRBV5-6,CASSAMGQGGPGQETQYF
18,TRBJ2-1,TRBV9,CASSAVPFEGVSYNEQFF
17,TRBJ1-6,TRBV27,CASSLSRGSSYNSPLHF
14,TRBJ1-6,TRBV2,CASSETGGRSPLHF
14,TRBJ2-2,TRBV28,CASRGRGTTGELFF
16,TRBJ2-3,TRBV11-1,CASSLAEAGGTDTQYF
14,TRBJ1-1,TRBV27,CASQRQGERTEAFF
14,TRBJ2-1,TRBV6-6,CASSYGGRANEQFF
16,TRBJ1-1,TRBV5-4,CASSVGSRGEKFEAFF
15,TRBJ2-1,TRBV11-2,CASSPGLDSYNEQFF
13,TRBJ1-2,TRBV30,CAWTHNPAGGYTF
15,TRBJ2-3,TRBV7-2,CASSRRDRSTDTQYF
13,TRBJ1-5,TRBV5-6,CASSLGVNQPQHF
15,TRBJ2-7,TRBV30,CALASGGVVSYEQYF
18,TRBJ2-1,TRBV5-8,CASSLALTTATAYNEQFF
15,TRBJ1-1,TRBV9,CASSARQGTNTEAFF
16,TRBJ2-2,TRBV5-1,CASSLGTVGRTGELFF
14,TRBJ1-1,TRBV19,CATDRGDGRTEAFF